The next 15 T cell receptor beta chains were all read from a single sample in a study of blood T cell repertoires in COVID-19. Only in-frame clones appear in the TCRdb table, and some are missing; sequencing was by immunoSEQ multiplex PCR. The sample has fewer than 300,000 clones; 88% are singletons. The source material was peripheral blood. The receptor set was obtained from a woman aged 40 to 50 who had recovered from COVID-19.

This clone was detected only once. The chain links TRBV5-3 to TRBJ2-7, with 10 bases lining up with TRBD2. Being an ORF, TRBV5-3 has a function that is uncertain. Trimming cost V 3 bases and J 2 bases; bases outside gene matches: 11. This CDR3 contains 17 residues. CDR3 loop: CARSCPTTSGRTYEQYV. The CDR3 DNA follows: TGTGCCAGAAGCTGCCCCACGACTAGCGGGCGAACCTACGAGCAGTACGTC.

V usage is TRBV7-9 and J usage is TRBJ2-7, with D perhaps matching TRBD2 (5 bases). There are 15 residues in the CDR3. V was clipped by 5 bases and J by 3 bases, with 17 bases between them. Germline V gives CDR1 SEHNR, CDR2 FQNEAQ (reference sequence). The CDR3 sequence: CASSPRVATSYEQYF. CDR3 nucleotides: TGTGCCAGCAGCCCCCGGGTAGCGACCAGCTACGAGCAGTACTTC.

This chain joins TRBV20-1 and TRBJ1-1; D perhaps matches TRBD1 (5 bases). Germline values: CDR1 DFQATT, CDR2 SNEGSKA (reference sequence). The length of the CDR3 is 11 residues. The CDR3 DNA follows: TGCACCCCCGGGGGGAGCACTGAAGCTTTCTTT. Translating gives CTPGGSTEAFF.

The V and J genes are TRBV6-5 and TRBJ1-4; D might be TRBD1 (6 bases). Germline V gene lookup returns CDR1 MNHEY and CDR2 SVGAGI. This CDR3 spans 15 amino acids. Trimming removed 5 bases at V and 3 bases at J, with 13 bases between. CDR3 sequence reads: CASSPRTDPNEKLFF. In nucleotides, the CDR3 is TGTGCCAGCAGTCCTCGGACAGACCCTAATGAAAAACTGTTTTTT.

The rearrangement uses TRBV2 and TRBJ2-7, with 9 bases that match TRBD2. J was trimmed by 6 bases and V by 4 bases; bases with no gene match: 4. Germline CDR1 and CDR2: SNHLY and FYNNEI. The CDR3 is made up of 13 amino acids. For the CDR3, the DNA is TGTGCCAGCAGTGGGGTAGCGGGAGCCGAGCAGTACGTC. It translates to CASSGVAGAEQYV.

CDR3 residues: CAWSTGGPQHF. The CDR3 region has the DNA TGTGCCTGGAGTACCGGGGGGCCCCAGCATTTT. This chain uses TRBV30 with TRBJ1-5; tentatively, D is TRBD1 (5 bases). Germline-derived CDR1 and CDR2 are GTSNPN and SVGIG (reference sequence). There are 11 residues in the CDR3. The V end was cut by 2 bases, the J end by 9 bases, with 8 bases between.

The V and J genes are TRBV24-1 and TRBJ1-2, with D tentatively TRBD1 (5 bases). The CDR3 consists of 13 residues. Trimming removed 4 bases at V and 6 bases at J, with 11 bases between. Germline V gives CDR1 KGHDR, CDR2 SFDVKD. The CDR3 coding sequence is TGTGCCACCAGTGAGGCAGGGCTTGATGGCTACACCTTC. Translation gives CATSEAGLDGYTF.

V and J are TRBV7-3 and TRBJ2-5; 10 bases match TRBD1. J was trimmed by 7 bases and V by 5 bases; bases with no gene match: 7. The V gene's germline CDR1 is SGHTA and CDR2 FQGTGA. CDR3 length equals 14 residues. The CDR3 bases are TGTGCCAGCAGCCGAGGGACAGGGGTAGGGACCCAGTACTTC. Its protein product is CASSRGTGVGTQYF.

The chain combines TRBV7-2 with TRBJ1-5; D is unresolved. The CDR3 runs to 14 residues. Germline CDR1 reads SGHTA; CDR2 reads FQGNSA. The V gene lost 5 bases and the J gene lost 4 bases, with 12 bases spanning the gap. The CDR3 spells CASSPRTGNQPQHF. In DNA, the CDR3 is TGTGCCAGCAGCCCCAGGACGGGGAATCAGCCCCAGCATTTT.

This clone was counted once. This chain joins TRBV7-8 and TRBJ2-2; TRBD2 might be the D (6 bases). The CDR3 is made up of 15 amino acids. Germline values: CDR1 SGHVS, CDR2 FQNEAQ. Trimming removed 1 base at V and 2 bases at J, with 8 bases between. The CDR3 loop reads CASSLGRANTGELFF. The CDR3 DNA follows: TGTGCCAGCAGCTTAGGGAGGGCCAACACCGGGGAGCTGTTTTTT.

A single count supports this clone. The chain carries TRBV7-2 and TRBJ1-3; a possible D gene is TRBD1 (5 bases). CDR3 length: 17 residues. CDR1 SGHTA and CDR2 FQGNSA come from the germline V gene. The V end was cut by 5 bases, the J end by 0 bases, with 17 bases between. CDR3 sequence: CASSPLPQGLSGNTIYF. DNA for the CDR3: TGTGCCAGCAGCCCTCTTCCTCAGGGCCTCTCTGGAAACACCATATATTTT.

This chain joins TRBV9 and TRBJ2-1; 10 bases map to TRBD2. This CDR3 contains 17 residues. V was pared by 4 bases and J by 9 bases, with 16 bases of the junction left unmatched. Germline V gives CDR1 SGDLS, CDR2 YYNGEE. CDR3 DNA: TGTGCCAGCAGCCCCACTCGGACTAGCGGAGCAGCAGGTGAGCAGTTCTTC. Amino acid sequence: CASSPTRTSGAAGEQFF. Full variable domain (missing parts from reference TRBV9 and TRBJ2-1): DSGVTQTPKHLITATGQRVTLRCSPRSGDLSVYWYQQSLDQGLQFLIQYYNGEERAKGNILERFSAQQFPDLHSELNLSSLELGDSALYFCASSPTRTSGAAGEQFFGPGTRLTVL.

This sequence joins TRBV5-1 and TRBJ1-2; 12 bases align to TRBD1. CDR1 SGHRS and CDR2 YFSETQ come from the germline V gene. This CDR3 spans 14 amino acids. J gave up 13 bases and V 5 bases, and 12 bases lay outside the gene matches. CDR3 DNA sequence: TGCGCCAGCAGTGCCGGGGACAGGGGGCGCGGACCCACCTTC. Residues: CASSAGDRGRGPTF.

This sequence joins TRBV6-5 and TRBJ1-3; TRBD1 might be the D (5 bases). Trimming shortened V by 6 bases and J by 4 bases, and 16 bases separated the two germline ends. The CDR3 spans 15 residues. Germline-derived CDR1 and CDR2 are MNHEY and SVGAGI. The CDR3 is CASSPQTGGGNTIYF. CDR3 sequence (DNA): TGTGCCAGCAGCCCCCAGACGGGGGGGGGAAACACCATATATTTT.

The chain employs TRBV5-6 and TRBJ1-5, with no clear D. The CDR3 contains 16 residues. The germline CDR1 and CDR2 sequences are SGHDT and YYEEEE. V was pared by 1 base and J by 5 bases, with 16 bases between. The CDR3 sequence: CASSLIRQAGDQPQHF. The DNA for the CDR3 is TGTGCCAGCAGCTTGATAAGGCAGGCGGGTGATCAGCCCCAGCATTTT.